This T cell receptor beta chain was recorded in a study of identical twins. The junction had 8 bases not matched to a gene; V was cut back by 3 bases and J by 0 bases. The CDR3 runs 18 residues. TCRdb processed the 5' RACE reads anew with MiXCR; each CDR3 protein has one entry. This sample has approximately 890,000 distinct CDR3 sequences, with about 12% found just once. Separately, the same data were catalogued under a study of yellow fever vaccine responses in identical twins.

The sequenced sample consisted of PBMCs. The TCR was taken from a woman aged 18-35 years in good health. The gene calls are TRBV12-3 or TRBV12-4 and TRBJ2-3, with 11 bases fitting TRBD2. CDR3 protein: CASSLGVTSGTSTDTQYF. DNA of the CDR3: TGTGCCAGCAGTTTGGGGGTGACTAGCGGGACTAGCACAGATACGCAGTATTTT.